What follows are 24 T cell receptor beta chains derived from one specimen sequenced in a study of monozygotic twins with inflammatory bowel disease. TCRdb re-called the 5' RACE reads and shows each CDR3 protein once, DNA omitted. The table lists about 420,000 distinct CDR3 sequences. The sequenced material came from blood. The receptors derive from a human donor with ulcerative colitis or Crohn's disease, or a healthy co-twin of an affected twin (not recorded which).

The V and J genes are TRBV18 and TRBJ2-3; the TCRdb D gene call, TRBD1, has no DNA to confirm it. CDR3 length: 15 residues. The germline gives CDR1 KGHSH, CDR2 LQKENI. The CDR3 region is CASSPGGTGTDTQYF. The whole variable domain, filled in from reference TRBV18 and TRBJ2-3, reads NAGVMQNPRHLVRRRGQEARLRCSPMKGHSHVYWYRQLPEEGLKFMVYLQKENIIDESGMPKERFSAEFPKEGPSILRIQQVVRGDSAAYFCASSPGGTGTDTQYFGPGTRLTVL.

The V gene is TRBV11-2, the J gene TRBJ2-5; TCRdb designates TRBD1, a call that cannot be tested without DNA. CDR1 is SGHAT and CDR2 is FQNNGV in the germline V gene. CDR3 length equals 17 residues. CDR3 region: CASRGGWGGREKETQYF.

This chain's CDR3 is CASSFGDYTDTQYF. This rearrangement joins TRBV5-1 to TRBJ2-3. This CDR3 contains 14 residues. Looked up from germline, CDR1 is SGHRS and CDR2 is YFSETQ.

The J gene is TRBJ2-3, the V gene TRBV19; checking the TCRdb D call of TRBD2 is not possible without DNA. This CDR3 has 17 amino acids. Germline assignment: CDR1 LNHDA and CDR2 SQIVND (reference sequence). The CDR3 protein is CASSIFGLAGFTDTQYF.

This rearrangement joins TRBV24-1 to TRBJ2-7; as DNA is missing, the TRBD1 call by TCRdb cannot be tested. Germline lookup yields CDR1 KGHDR and CDR2 SFDVKD. The CDR3 consists of 13 residues. The CDR3 spells CATDRGNGYEQYF.

This chain connects TRBV3-1 to TRBJ2-7. Germline V gene sequence: CDR1 LGHDT, CDR2 YNNKEL (reference sequence). This CDR3 has 14 residues. The CDR3 loop reads CASSLSGRPYEQYF.

The chain combines TRBV12-3 or TRBV12-4 with TRBJ1-3; as DNA is missing, the TRBD1 call by TCRdb cannot be tested. The CDR3 length is 15 residues. The CDR3 here is CASSYLGGDGNTIYF.

This sequence joins TRBV6-1 and TRBJ1-1. Germline CDR1 reads MNHNS; CDR2 reads SASEGT. The CDR3 extends over 12 amino acids. CDR3 residues: CASSEGHSEAFF.

The J gene is TRBJ1-3, the V gene TRBV24-1; with no DNA, the TCRdb D assignment of TRBD1 cannot be verified. The germline gives CDR1 KGHDR, CDR2 SFDVKD. The CDR3 runs 15 residues. The CDR3 is CATSDRRGSGNTIYF.

The V call is TRBV29-1, the J call TRBJ2-1. The length of the CDR3 is 12 residues. The germline V gene has CDR1 SQVTM and CDR2 ANQGSEA. The CDR3 sequence is CSGTASYNEQFF.

The chain uses TRBV20-1 and TRBJ1-2; TCRdb lists TRBD1, though no DNA is available to test this call. CDR3 length equals 13 residues. The germline V gene has CDR1 DFQATT and CDR2 SNEGSKA (reference sequence). The CDR3: CSAREYQGLGYTF.

V gene TRBV5-5 combines with J gene TRBJ2-7; TCRdb designates TRBD2, a call that cannot be tested without DNA. The CDR3 covers 16 residues. Germline V gene lookup returns CDR1 SGHKS and CDR2 YYEKEE (reference sequence). CDR3 in amino acids: CASSAHSGPGSYEQYF.

This chain connects TRBV5-1 to TRBJ2-5; there is no DNA to check the TCRdb D call of TRBD2. CDR1 is SGHRS, CDR2 YFSETQ, per germline. The CDR3 is 15 amino acids. CDR3 region: CASSLGPLPGETQYF.

The chain combines TRBV14 with TRBJ1-6; TCRdb's D gene call, TRBD1, goes unchecked for lack of DNA. Germline assignment: CDR1 SGHDN and CDR2 FVKESK. The length of the CDR3 is 15 residues. The CDR3: CASSHRQFTDSPLHF. The full variable domain, with the rest looked up from reference TRBV14 and TRBJ1-6, is EAGVTQFPSHSVIEKGQTVTLRCDPISGHDNLYWYRRVMGKEIKFLLHFVKESKQDESGMPNNRFLAERTGGTYSTLKVQPAELEDSGVYFCASSHRQFTDSPLHFGNGTRLTVT.

The rearrangement links TRBV5-1 to TRBJ2-2; absent DNA, TCRdb's TRBD2 call cannot be checked. The CDR3 length is 17 residues. Per germline, CDR1 SGHRS and CDR2 YFSETQ. The CDR3 sequence is CASSLALGLSNTGELFF.

The chain employs TRBV7-6 and TRBJ2-5; TCRdb selects TRBD2, and the lack of DNA leaves this call unchecked. The germline V gene has CDR1 SGHVS and CDR2 FNYEAQ. The CDR3 runs 15 residues. CDR3 region: CASSSPGLGLETQYF.

The CDR3 sequence is CASSQDGSGPTDTQYF. The genes are TRBV4-2 and TRBJ2-3; TCRdb's D call, TRBD2, is unchecked because there is no DNA. The CDR3 is 16 amino acids. The germline V gene has CDR1 LGHNA and CDR2 YNFKEQ.

This rearrangement joins TRBV20-1 to TRBJ2-5; TCRdb indicates TRBD1, and absent DNA this call remains unverified. Germline V gives CDR1 DFQATT, CDR2 SNEGSKA (reference sequence). CDR3 length equals 13 residues. This CDR3 reads CSATRDALETQYF.

This sequence joins TRBV4-3 and TRBJ2-1; TCRdb gives TRBD2 as the D gene, but with no DNA this cannot be confirmed. The CDR3 has 16 residues. Germline values: CDR1 LGHNA, CDR2 YSLEER. CDR3 sequence: CASSQEGLADYNEQFF.

CDR3 loop: CSARGGELAGGF. The genes are TRBV20-1 and TRBJ2-4; TCRdb outputs TRBD2, but without DNA this stays unchecked. The CDR3 is 12 residues long. Germline V gives CDR1 DFQATT, CDR2 SNEGSKA (reference sequence).

The chain carries TRBV15 and TRBJ2-3. This CDR3 spans 15 amino acids. Germline CDR1 is LNHNV and CDR2 is YYDKDF (reference sequence). CDR3 region: CATSSVGDSTDTQYF.

The chain links TRBV3-1 to TRBJ2-7; TCRdb outputs TRBD1, but without DNA this stays unchecked. Germline lookup yields CDR1 LGHDT and CDR2 YNNKEL (reference sequence). The CDR3 is 15 amino acids. Here the CDR3 reads CASQGASRGIYEQYF.

The chain uses TRBV5-1 and TRBJ2-3; the TCRdb call, TRBD2, lacks DNA for checking. Germline assignment: CDR1 SGHRS and CDR2 YFSETQ. The CDR3 totals 18 residues. CDR3 in amino acids: CASSLGTSGGTSTDTQYF. Based on the CDR3 plus reference TRBV5-1 and TRBJ2-3, the full variable domain is KAGVTQTPRYLIKTRGQQVTLSCSPISGHRSVSWYQQTPGQGLQFLFEYFSETQRNKGNFPGRFSGRQFSNSRSEMNVSTLELGDSALYLCASSLGTSGGTSTDTQYFGPGTRLTVL.

This chain links TRBV18 with TRBJ2-1; the TRBD1 assignment by TCRdb is unverifiable without DNA. The CDR3 has 15 residues. The germline CDR1 and CDR2 sequences are KGHSH and LQKENI. CDR3 loop: CASSHDSGGYNEQFF.